Listed here is a single TCR beta chain. The entry originates in a study of blood T cell repertoires in COVID-19. Study overall: T cells, B-cell-depleted T cells, or PBMCs supplied cDNA or gDNA.

The CDR3 sequence is 13 residues long. V shed 3 bases and J shed 5 bases, with 8 bases lying between them. CDR1 is DFQATT and CDR2 is SNEGSKA in the germline V gene (reference sequence). In the authors' workflow: It was from reference gene primer amplification that nucleated cell counts were estimated. The assay was immunoSEQ multiplex PCR, and TCRdb's table has in-frame clones only and misses some. That table gives V, J and clone size, and the DNA gave D and trimming. This sample has around 280,000 clones; about 87% occur once, and the top ten carry 1.3%. The chain recombines TRBV20-1 with TRBJ1-6; D remains unclear. What was sequenced was peripheral blood. This receptor was taken from a man between 65 and 80 years old with acute or convalescent COVID-19. As DNA, the CDR3 is TGCAGTGCTAGTTTTCCGGATAATTCACCCCTCCACTTT. Protein product: CSASFPDNSPLHF.